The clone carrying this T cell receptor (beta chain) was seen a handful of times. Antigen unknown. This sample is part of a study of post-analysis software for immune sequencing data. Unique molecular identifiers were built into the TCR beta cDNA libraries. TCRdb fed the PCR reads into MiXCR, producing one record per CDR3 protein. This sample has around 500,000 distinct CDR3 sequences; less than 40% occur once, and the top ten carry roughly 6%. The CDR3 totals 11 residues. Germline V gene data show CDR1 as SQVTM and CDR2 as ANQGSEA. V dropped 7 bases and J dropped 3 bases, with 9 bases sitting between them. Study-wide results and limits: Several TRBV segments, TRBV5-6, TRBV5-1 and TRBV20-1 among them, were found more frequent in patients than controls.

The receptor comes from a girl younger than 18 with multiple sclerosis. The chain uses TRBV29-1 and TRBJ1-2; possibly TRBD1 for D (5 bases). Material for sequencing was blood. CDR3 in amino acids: CSGGDDYGYTF. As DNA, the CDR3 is TGCAGCGGAGGGGATGACTATGGCTACACCTTC.